Included here is one TCR beta chain sequence, with context. Its target antigen remains unknown. No qualities accompany the bases; no much larger clone lies one base away. The data are from a study of technical replicates of blood from a handful of donors (dated by TCRdb to 2016 to 2017). Relative to germline, V is missing 2 bases and J is missing 0 bases, with 7 bases of the junction outside any gene match. Sequences MGHRA (CDR1) and YSYEKL (CDR2) are obtained from the germline V gene. Spanning cysteine to phenylalanine, the CDR3 consists of 17 amino acids. Just CDR3 DNA is preserved here, 51 bases in frame from base 1. Preparation of the library involved the immunoSEQ multiplex PCR assay. TCRdb provides this immuneACCESS table in a form limited to in-frame rearrangements. Some clones are lacking; in checked studies, under half of them reflect an unresolved V gene, and why the rest are absent is not known. This sample has 80,000 or so clones in its table, and roughly 98% of those were observed once. The ten largest account for 0.15% of the sample.

This chain joins TRBV4-1 to TRBJ2-3, with 8 central nucleotides matching TRBD1. Sequencing was done on a sample of T cells isolated from PBMCs. This TCR came from a human donor in good health. The sequenced DNA is TGCGCCAGCAGCCAATGGATACAGGGGGTCAGCACAGATACGCAGTATTTT. Its protein reads: CASSQWIQGVSTDTQYF.